These 17 T cell receptor beta chains were all obtained from the same sample, sequenced in a study of T cell repertoires in cytomegalovirus infection. One entry per CDR3 protein results from TCRdb running MiXCR on the reads. Altogether roughly 230,000 distinct CDR3 sequences are present, approximately 24% being singletons, with the ten largest covering 18%. Sequenced sample: CD8+ T cells from PBMCs. These receptors all come from a human donor in good health (CMV status not recorded). Some clones in this sample may be carry-over from other donors' samples.

This rearrangement joins TRBV12-5 to TRBJ2-5; TRBD1 is a possible D gene (6 bases). Trimming cost V 6 bases and J 0 bases, with 11 bases left between them. The CDR3 length is 14 residues. Per the germline V gene, CDR1 is LGHNT and CDR2 is FRNRAP. The chain's CDR3 is CASGPGQYQETQYF. DNA of the CDR3: TGTGCTAGTGGCCCCGGACAGTACCAAGAGACCCAGTACTTC. The full variable domain, with the rest looked up from reference TRBV12-5 and TRBJ2-5, is DARVTQTPRHKVTEMGQEVTMRCQPILGHNTVFWYRQTMMQGLELLAYFRNRAPLDDSGMPKDRFSAEMPDATLATLKIQPSEPRDSAVYFCASGPGQYQETQYFGPGTRLLVL.

CDR3 residues: CASSALSGGTPDTQYF. Written as DNA, the CDR3 is TGTGCCAGCAGTGCTCTTAGCGGGGGGACGCCCGATACGCAGTATTTT. V and J are TRBV28 and TRBJ2-3, with TRBD2 matching 10 bases. The J segment lost 6 bases and the V segment lost 5 bases, leaving 11 bases of the junction unmatched. Germline V gives CDR1 MDHEN, CDR2 SYDVKM. This CDR3 is built from 16 residues.

V and J are TRBV20-1 and TRBJ2-7; no reliable D call. CDR1 is DFQATT and CDR2 is SNEGSKA in the germline V gene (reference sequence). V was shortened by 3 bases and J by 3 bases, with 15 bases between the two germline ends. The length of the CDR3 is 14 residues. The CDR3 region is CSASGLEVLYEQYF. The DNA for the CDR3 is TGCAGTGCTAGTGGCCTAGAGGTCCTCTACGAGCAGTACTTC.

This clonotype was seen more than once but under ten times. The chain links TRBV10-3 to TRBJ1-1; 10 nucleotides align to TRBD1. The CDR3 is made up of 15 amino acids. CDR1 is ENHRY and CDR2 is SYGVKD in the germline V gene. Trimming took 3 bases from V and 4 from J; bases not matched to a gene: 5. The CDR3 loop is CAISDPGTGATEAFF. DNA for the CDR3: TGTGCCATCAGTGATCCCGGGACAGGGGCCACTGAAGCTTTCTTT.

This clonotype was counted between two and nine times. This sequence joins TRBV7-6 and TRBJ2-7; 7 bases are shared with TRBD1. In germline, CDR1 is SGHVS, CDR2 FNYEAQ. V lost 0 bases and J lost 6; bases outside the gene matches: 5. This CDR3 has 14 residues. The CDR3, as DNA: TGTGCCAGCAGCTTAGCCGGGACAGTTGGCGAGCAGTACTTC. This encodes CASSLAGTVGEQYF.

The chain's CDR3 is CASSLRGRVDTDTQYF. The CDR3 DNA follows: TGTGCCAGCAGCTTACGAGGCAGGGTGGACACAGATACGCAGTATTTT. The chain carries TRBV11-2 and TRBJ2-3, with a tentative D call TRBD1 (5 bases). CDR3 size: 16 residues. Germline loops: CDR1 SGHAT, CDR2 FQNNGV. V shed 2 bases and J shed 2 bases, with 14 bases lying between them.

The chain combines TRBV30 with TRBJ2-2; the D gene is possibly TRBD1 (6 bases). The CDR3 length is 15 residues. The germline V gene has CDR1 GTSNPN and CDR2 SVGIG (reference sequence). Trimming removed 7 bases from V and 2 bases from J, with 17 bases in between. CDR3 sequence: CASTPSRGNTGELFF. DNA for the CDR3: TGTGCCTCCACCCCGAGCAGGGGCAACACCGGGGAGCTGTTTTTT.

The CDR3 sequence is CASSERLAGDADTQYF. In DNA, the CDR3 is TGTGCCAGCAGTGAGAGGCTAGCGGGGGACGCAGATACGCAGTATTTT. The chain has TRBV2 and TRBJ2-3; 10 positions match TRBD2. This CDR3 comprises 16 residues. J lost 4 bases, V lost 3 bases, and 7 bases had no gene match. Germline values: CDR1 SNHLY, CDR2 FYNNEI.

This clonotype came up a few times. The chain links TRBV19 to TRBJ1-5; 12 nucleotides match TRBD1. This CDR3 is 15 amino acids long. V lost 10 bases and J lost 5; bases outside the gene matches: 9. Germline V gene sequence: CDR1 LNHDA, CDR2 SQIVND (reference sequence). CDR3 amino acids: CATTPGTGGYQPQHF. CDR3 bases: TGTGCCACCACCCCCGGGACAGGGGGCTATCAGCCCCAGCATTTT.

This clonotype was seen many times. This chain links TRBV27 with TRBJ1-5, with TRBD1 as a possible D gene (6 bases). This CDR3 spans 12 amino acids. The V and J ends lost 5 bases and 6 bases respectively, with 8 bases between them. The germline CDR1 and CDR2 sequences are MNHEY and SMNVEV (reference sequence). CDR3: CASSTGSQPQHF. DNA for the CDR3: TGTGCCAGCAGTACAGGGTCTCAGCCCCAGCATTTT.

This chain uses TRBV28 with TRBJ2-2; 7 bases fit TRBD1. Per the germline V gene, CDR1 is MDHEN and CDR2 is SYDVKM. The junction had 7 bases not matched to a gene; V was cut back by 2 bases and J by 1 base. CDR3 length: 17 residues. The CDR3 coding sequence is TGTGCCAGCAGTTTAAGTTCCCGACAGGGGAACACCGGGGAGCTGTTTTTT. Translation gives CASSLSSRQGNTGELFF.

This clonotype was detected only a few times. V usage is TRBV2 and J usage is TRBJ2-3; unclear D gene. CDR1 and CDR2 from the germline V gene are SNHLY and FYNNEI. CDR3 length: 16 amino acids. V was cut by 2 bases and J by 2 bases, with 14 bases left in between. CDR3 residues: CASSETSPVDTDTQYF. In DNA form, the CDR3 reads TGTGCCAGCAGTGAAACATCGCCGGTGGACACAGATACGCAGTATTTT.

This clonotype was seen at least ten times. The chain recombines TRBV7-6 with TRBJ2-7; 10 nucleotides line up with TRBD1. The ends lost 6 bases at V and 5 bases at J; junction bases unmatched: 7. The germline V gene has CDR1 SGHVS and CDR2 FNYEAQ. The CDR3 length is 14 residues. The CDR3 DNA follows: TGTGCCAGCAGTTTATCGACAGGGGGCGACGAGCAGTACTTC. Translation: CASSLSTGGDEQYF.

The CDR3 DNA reads as TGTGCCTGGTCCCGGTTTAGCGGGGAATACAATGAGCAGTTCTTC. It translates to CAWSRFSGEYNEQFF. This chain joins TRBV30 and TRBJ2-1; 8 positions agree with TRBD2. Germline V gene lookup returns CDR1 GTSNPN and CDR2 SVGIG (reference sequence). The CDR3 is 15 amino acids. The trim removed 5 bases at V and 4 bases at J, leaving 10 bases unmatched.

This clonotype came up a few times. J is TRBJ1-5 and V is TRBV4-1, with no clear D. The CDR3 loop spans 16 amino acids. The V gene lost 3 bases and the J gene lost 5 bases, with 17 bases spanning the gap. Germline CDR1 and CDR2: MGHRA and YSYEKL. The CDR3 region is CASSQYADLGYQPQHF. CDR3 bases: TGCGCCAGCAGCCAGTATGCTGACCTGGGGTATCAGCCCCAGCATTTT.

V gene TRBV7-6 combines with J gene TRBJ2-5; D unclear. The CDR3 extends over 15 amino acids. The germline V gene encodes CDR1 SGHVS and CDR2 FNYEAQ. Trimming left V 2 bases short and J 4 bases short, with 14 bases between. CDR3 DNA sequence: TGTGCCAGCAGCTTACTGGACGTACTTCGAGAGACCCAGTACTTC. Its translation is CASSLLDVLRETQYF. The full variable domain, in which reference TRBV7-6 and TRBJ2-5 provide the parts outside the CDR3, is GAGVSQSPRYKVTKRGQDVALRCDPISGHVSLYWYRQALGQGPEFLTYFNYEAQQDKSGLPNDRFSAERPEGSISTLTIQRTEQRDSAMYRCASSLLDVLRETQYFGPGTRLLVL.

The genes are TRBV4-1 and TRBJ2-3, with no clear D. This CDR3 comprises 14 residues. Germline lookup yields CDR1 MGHRA and CDR2 YSYEKL. V shed 1 base and J shed 4 bases, with 9 bases lying between them. CDR3 sequence: CASSQVSESDTQYF. The CDR3 DNA reads as TGCGCCAGCAGCCAAGTGAGCGAATCAGATACGCAGTATTTT.